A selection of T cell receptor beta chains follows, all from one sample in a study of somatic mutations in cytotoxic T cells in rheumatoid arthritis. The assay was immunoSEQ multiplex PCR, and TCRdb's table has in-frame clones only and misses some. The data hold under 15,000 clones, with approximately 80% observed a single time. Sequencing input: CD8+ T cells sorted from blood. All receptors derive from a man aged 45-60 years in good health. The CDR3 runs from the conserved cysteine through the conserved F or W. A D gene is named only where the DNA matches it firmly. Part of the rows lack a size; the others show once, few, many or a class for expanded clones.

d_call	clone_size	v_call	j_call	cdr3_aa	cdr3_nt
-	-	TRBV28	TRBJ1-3	CASLLGRAVSGNTIYF	TGTGCCAGCCTCTTGGGGCGGGCAGTCTCTGGAAACACCATATATTTT
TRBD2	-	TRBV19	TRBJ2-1	CASSMASGTYNEQFF	TGTGCCAGTAGTATGGCTAGCGGGACCTACAATGAGCAGTTCTTC
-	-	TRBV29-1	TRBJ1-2	CSVEANREGYTF	TGCAGCGTTGAAGCCAACAGGGAGGGCTACACCTTC
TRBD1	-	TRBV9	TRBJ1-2	CASSVAQTGGPSTF	TGTGCCAGCAGCGTAGCTCAGACAGGGGGGCCCTCCACCTTC
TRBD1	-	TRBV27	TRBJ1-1	CASSQGAKGNTEAFF	TGTGCCAGCAGCCAGGGGGCAAAGGGGAACACTGAAGCTTTCTTT
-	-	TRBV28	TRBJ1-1	CASSLRQLNTEAFF	TGTGCCAGCAGTTTACGACAGCTGAACACTGAAGCTTTCTTT
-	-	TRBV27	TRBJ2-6	CASSLYSGANVLTF	TGTGCCAGCAGTTTATACTCTGGGGCCAACGTCCTGACTTTC
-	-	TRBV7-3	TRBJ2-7	CASSLTGGTLLREQYF	TGTGCCAGCAGCCTTACGGGCGGGACTCTTCTACGAGAGCAGTACTTC
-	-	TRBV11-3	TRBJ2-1	CASSYSGVNEQFF	TGTGCCAGCAGCTACTCAGGGGTGAATGAGCAGTTCTTC
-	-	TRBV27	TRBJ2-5	CASSPEADGTQYF	TGTGCCAGCAGCCCAGAGGCAGATGGGACCCAGTACTTC
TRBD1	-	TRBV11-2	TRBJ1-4	CASSLGLQGANEKLFF	TGTGCCAGCAGCTTAGGGTTACAGGGGGCTAATGAAAAACTGTTTTTT
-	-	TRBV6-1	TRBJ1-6	CASSEWDGGHNSPLHF	TGTGCCAGCAGTGAATGGGATGGGGGGCATAATTCACCCCTCCACTTT
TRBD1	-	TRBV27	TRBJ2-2	CASSHGTGVSGELFF	TGTGCCAGCAGTCACGGGACAGGGGTCTCCGGGGAGCTGTTTTTT
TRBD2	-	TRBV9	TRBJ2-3	CASSVEKERAGSTDTQYF	TGTGCCAGCAGCGTAGAAAAGGAGCGAGCGGGGAGTACAGATACGCAGTATTTT
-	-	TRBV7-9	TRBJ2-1	CASSLAEGGPLWNEQFF	TGTGCCAGCAGCTTAGCAGAGGGGGGACCCCTTTGGAATGAGCAGTTCTTC
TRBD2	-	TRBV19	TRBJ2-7	CASSPLAGATREQYF	TGTGCCAGTAGTCCTCTAGCGGGGGCTACACGCGAGCAGTACTTC
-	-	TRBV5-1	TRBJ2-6	CASSFLQGPSGANVLTF	TGCGCCAGCAGCTTTTTACAGGGACCCTCTGGGGCCAACGTCCTGACTTTC
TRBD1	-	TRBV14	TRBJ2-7	CASSRPGGPNEQYF	TGTGCCAGCAGCCGCCCAGGGGGCCCGAACGAGCAGTACTTC
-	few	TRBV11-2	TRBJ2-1	CASSRRGFEQFF	TGTGCCAGCAGCCGCAGGGGTTTTGAGCAGTTCTTC
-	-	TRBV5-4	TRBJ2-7	CASSLGPGESYEQYF	TGTGCCAGCAGCTTGGGTCCCGGGGAATCCTACGAGCAGTACTTC
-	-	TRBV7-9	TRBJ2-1	CASSLDDSFYNEQFF	TGTGCCAGCAGCTTAGATGACAGCTTCTACAATGAGCAGTTCTTC
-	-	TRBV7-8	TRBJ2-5	CASSLAGGLETQYF	TGTGCCAGCAGCTTAGCGGGGGGGCTGGAGACCCAGTACTTC
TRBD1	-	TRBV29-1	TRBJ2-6	CSCFSSGTGGVGANVLTF	TGCAGCTGTTTTTCCTCCGGGACAGGGGGAGTTGGGGCCAACGTCCTGACTTTC
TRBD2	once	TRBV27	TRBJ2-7	CASSYSGSTSYEQYF	TGTGCCAGCAGTTATAGCGGGAGTACCTCCTACGAGCAGTACTTC
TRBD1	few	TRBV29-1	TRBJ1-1	CSVRQGNTEAFF	TGCAGCGTCCGACAGGGGAACACTGAAGCTTTCTTT
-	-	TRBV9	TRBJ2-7	CASSPSSNPYEQYF	TGTGCCAGCAGCCCTTCTAGTAACCCCTACGAGCAGTACTTC
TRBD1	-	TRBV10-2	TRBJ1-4	CASRDRSNEKLFF	TGCGCCAGCCGGGACAGATCTAATGAAAAACTGTTTTTT
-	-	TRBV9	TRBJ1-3	CASSVGGGSGNTIYF	TGTGCCAGCAGCGTAGGCGGGGGCTCTGGAAACACCATATATTTT
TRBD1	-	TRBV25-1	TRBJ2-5	CATGHDVPGQQETQYF	TGTGCCACAGGCCATGATGTACCGGGACAGCAAGAGACCCAGTACTTC
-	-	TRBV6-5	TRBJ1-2	CASNPRGAGYGYTF	TGTGCCAGCAACCCCCGGGGGGCGGGCTATGGCTACACCTTC
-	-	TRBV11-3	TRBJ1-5	CASTMGAKGLNNQPQHF	TGTGCCAGCACCATGGGTGCGAAGGGATTAAACAATCAGCCCCAGCATTTT
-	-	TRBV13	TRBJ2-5	CASSFGAQGQETQYF	TGTGCCAGCAGCTTCGGGGCCCAGGGACAAGAGACCCAGTACTTC
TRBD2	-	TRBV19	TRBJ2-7	CASSIDLTSVYEQYF	TGTGCCAGTAGTATAGATCTTACTAGCGTCTACGAGCAGTACTTC
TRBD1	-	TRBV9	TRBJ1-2	CASSPRGLYGYTF	TGTGCCAGCAGTCCTAGGGGGCTCTATGGCTACACCTTC
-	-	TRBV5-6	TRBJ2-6	CASRLEYTGANVLTF	TGTGCCAGCAGGCTAGAATATACTGGGGCCAACGTCCTGACTTTC
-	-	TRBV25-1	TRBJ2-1	CASSEPKGDEQFF	TGTGCCAGCAGTGAACCCAAGGGAGATGAGCAGTTCTTC
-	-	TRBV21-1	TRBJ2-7	CASSQMRTGGPPYEQYF	TGTGCCAGCAGCCAAATGCGGACAGGGGGTCCCCCCTACGAGCAGTACTTC
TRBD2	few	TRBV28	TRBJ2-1	CASIWTSGYNEQFF	TGTGCCAGCATATGGACTAGCGGATACAATGAGCAGTTCTTC
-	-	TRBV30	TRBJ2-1	CAWWGQNPPHEQFF	TGTGCCTGGTGGGGACAAAACCCCCCCCATGAGCAGTTCTTC
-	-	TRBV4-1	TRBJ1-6	CASSQDPGSPLHF	TGCGCCAGCAGCCAAGATCCGGGTTCACCCCTCCACTTT
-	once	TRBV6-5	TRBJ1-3	CAVLNGNTIYF	TGTGCCGTCTTAAACGGAAACACCATATATTTT
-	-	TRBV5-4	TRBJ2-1	CASSPWVAAPSSYNEQFF	TGTGCCAGCAGCCCCTGGGTAGCGGCCCCAAGCTCCTACAATGAGCAGTTCTTC
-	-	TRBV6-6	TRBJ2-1	CASSRSRGESYNEQFF	TGTGCCAGCAGTCGTTCCCGGGGCGAGAGCTACAATGAGCAGTTCTTC
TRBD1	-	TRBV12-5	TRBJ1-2	CASDTTGVFGYTF	TGTGCTAGTGATACGACAGGGGTGTTTGGCTACACCTTC
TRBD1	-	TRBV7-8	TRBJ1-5	CASSPGTGNQPQHF	TGTGCCAGCAGTCCAGGGACAGGCAATCAGCCCCAGCATTTT
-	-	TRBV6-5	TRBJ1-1	CASSYGLGTEAFF	TGTGCCAGCAGTTACGGGCTTGGGACTGAAGCTTTCTTT
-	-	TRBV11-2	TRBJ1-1	CASSLRPLHMNTEAFF	TGTGCCAGCAGCTTAAGGCCCCTTCACATGAACACTGAAGCTTTCTTT